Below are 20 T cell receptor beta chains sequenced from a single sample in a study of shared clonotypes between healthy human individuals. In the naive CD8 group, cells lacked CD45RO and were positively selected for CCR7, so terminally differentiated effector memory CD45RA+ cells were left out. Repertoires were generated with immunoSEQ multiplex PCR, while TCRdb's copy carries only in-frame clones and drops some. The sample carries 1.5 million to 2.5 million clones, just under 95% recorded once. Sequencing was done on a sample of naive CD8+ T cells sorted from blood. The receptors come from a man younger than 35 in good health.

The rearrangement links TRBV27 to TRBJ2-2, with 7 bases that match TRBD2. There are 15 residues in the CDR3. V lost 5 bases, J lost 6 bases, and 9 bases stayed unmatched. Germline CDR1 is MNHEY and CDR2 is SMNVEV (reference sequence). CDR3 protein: CASSPYAGEAGELFF. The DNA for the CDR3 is TGTGCCAGCAGTCCCTATGCGGGAGAAGCCGGGGAGCTGTTTTTT.

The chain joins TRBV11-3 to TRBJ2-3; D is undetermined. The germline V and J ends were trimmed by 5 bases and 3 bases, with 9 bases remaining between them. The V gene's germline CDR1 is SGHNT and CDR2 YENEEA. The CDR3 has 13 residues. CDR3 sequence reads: CASSPPVTDTQYF. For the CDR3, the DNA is TGTGCCAGCAGCCCCCCAGTGACAGATACGCAGTATTTT.

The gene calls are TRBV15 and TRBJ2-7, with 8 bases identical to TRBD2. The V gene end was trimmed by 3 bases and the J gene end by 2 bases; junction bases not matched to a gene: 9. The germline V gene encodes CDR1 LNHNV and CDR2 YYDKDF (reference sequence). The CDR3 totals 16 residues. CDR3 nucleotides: TGTGCCACCAGCAGTTACCGGGCCGGGAGGGCCTACGAGCAGTACTTC. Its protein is CATSSYRAGRAYEQYF.

For the CDR3, the DNA is TGTGCCAGCAGCGTAGCTCTAGAGGGGCACCGATACGAGCAGTACTTC. This sequence encodes CASSVALEGHRYEQYF. The chain joins TRBV9 to TRBJ2-7, with D perhaps given as TRBD1 or TRBD2 (5 bases each). This CDR3 is built from 16 residues. CDR1 SGDLS and CDR2 YYNGEE come from the germline V gene. V was cut by 0 bases and J by 4 bases, with 17 bases left in between.

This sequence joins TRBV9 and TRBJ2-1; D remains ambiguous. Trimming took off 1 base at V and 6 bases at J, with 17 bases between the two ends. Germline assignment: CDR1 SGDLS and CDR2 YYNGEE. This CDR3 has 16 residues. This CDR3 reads CASSVLRDFDPNEQFF. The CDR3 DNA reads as TGTGCCAGCAGCGTACTCCGCGACTTCGATCCCAATGAGCAGTTCTTC.

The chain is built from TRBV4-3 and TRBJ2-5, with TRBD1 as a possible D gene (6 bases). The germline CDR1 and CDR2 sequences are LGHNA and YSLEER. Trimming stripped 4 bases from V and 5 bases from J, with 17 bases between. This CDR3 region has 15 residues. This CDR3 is CASSRLTGSDETQYF. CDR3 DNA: TGCGCCAGCAGCCGACTTACAGGGTCCGATGAGACCCAGTACTTC.

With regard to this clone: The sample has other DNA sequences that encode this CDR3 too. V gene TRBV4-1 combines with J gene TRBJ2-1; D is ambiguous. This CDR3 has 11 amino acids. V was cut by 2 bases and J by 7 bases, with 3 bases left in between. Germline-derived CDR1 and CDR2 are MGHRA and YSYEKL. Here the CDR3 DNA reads TGCGCCAGCAGCCAAAGAAATGAGCAGTTCTTC. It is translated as CASSQRNEQFF.

The CDR3 DNA sequence: TGCGCCAGCATTACAGGGTCGGTCTCTGGAAACACCATATATTTT. Translated, it gives CASITGSVSGNTIYF. This sequence joins TRBV10-1 and TRBJ1-3; maybe TRBD1 (6 bases). The germline V and J ends were trimmed by 7 bases and 0 bases, with 13 bases remaining between them. CDR3 size: 15 residues. The germline V gene has CDR1 WNHNN and CDR2 SYGVQD (reference sequence).

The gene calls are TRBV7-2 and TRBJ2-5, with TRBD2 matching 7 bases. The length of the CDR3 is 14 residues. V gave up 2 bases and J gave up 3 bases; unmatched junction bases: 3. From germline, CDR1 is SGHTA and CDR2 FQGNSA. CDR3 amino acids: CASSLLLAKETQYF. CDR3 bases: TGTGCCAGCAGCTTACTACTAGCGAAAGAGACCCAGTACTTC.

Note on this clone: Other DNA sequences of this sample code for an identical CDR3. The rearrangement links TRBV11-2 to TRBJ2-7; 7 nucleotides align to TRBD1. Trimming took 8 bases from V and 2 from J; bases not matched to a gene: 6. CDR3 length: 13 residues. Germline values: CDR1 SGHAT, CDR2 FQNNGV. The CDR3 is CASSRDRPYEQYF. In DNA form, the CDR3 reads TGTGCCAGCTCCCGGGACAGACCCTACGAGCAGTACTTC.

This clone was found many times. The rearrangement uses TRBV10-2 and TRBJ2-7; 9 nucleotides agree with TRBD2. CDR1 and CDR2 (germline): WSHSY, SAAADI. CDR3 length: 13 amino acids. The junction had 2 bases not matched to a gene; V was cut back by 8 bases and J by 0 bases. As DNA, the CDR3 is TGCGCCAGCCAGACTAGCGGCTCCTACGAGCAGTACTTC. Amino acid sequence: CASQTSGSYEQYF.

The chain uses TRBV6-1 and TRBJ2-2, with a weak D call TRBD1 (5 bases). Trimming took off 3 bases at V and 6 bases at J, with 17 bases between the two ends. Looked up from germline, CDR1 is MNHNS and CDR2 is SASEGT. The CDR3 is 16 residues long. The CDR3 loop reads CASSEVQGLKAGELFF. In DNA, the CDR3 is TGTGCCAGCAGTGAGGTCCAGGGCTTAAAGGCCGGGGAGCTGTTTTTT.

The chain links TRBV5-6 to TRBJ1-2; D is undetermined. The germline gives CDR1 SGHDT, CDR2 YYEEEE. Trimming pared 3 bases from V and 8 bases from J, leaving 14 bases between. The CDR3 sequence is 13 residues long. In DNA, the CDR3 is TGTGCCAGCAGCTCGCAAGGGTTCGACGGCTACACCTTC. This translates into CASSSQGFDGYTF.

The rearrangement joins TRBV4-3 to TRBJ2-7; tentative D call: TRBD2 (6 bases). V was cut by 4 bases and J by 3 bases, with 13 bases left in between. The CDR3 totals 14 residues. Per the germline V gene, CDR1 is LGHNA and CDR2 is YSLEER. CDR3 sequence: CASSPGDPDYEQYF. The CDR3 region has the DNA TGCGCCAGCAGCCCGGGGGACCCCGACTACGAGCAGTACTTC.

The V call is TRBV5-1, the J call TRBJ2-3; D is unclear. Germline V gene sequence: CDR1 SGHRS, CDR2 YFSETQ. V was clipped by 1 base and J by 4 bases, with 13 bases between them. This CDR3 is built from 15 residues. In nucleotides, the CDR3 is TGCGCCAGCAGCTTGAGGCTAGAAAGTGCAGATACGCAGTATTTT. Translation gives CASSLRLESADTQYF.

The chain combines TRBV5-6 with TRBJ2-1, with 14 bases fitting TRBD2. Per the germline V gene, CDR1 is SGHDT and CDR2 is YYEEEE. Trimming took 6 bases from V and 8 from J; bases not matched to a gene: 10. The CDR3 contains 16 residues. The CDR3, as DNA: TGTGCCAGCATCCTGGGACTAGCGGGAGATGCCGATGAGCAGTTCTTC. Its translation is CASILGLAGDADEQFF.

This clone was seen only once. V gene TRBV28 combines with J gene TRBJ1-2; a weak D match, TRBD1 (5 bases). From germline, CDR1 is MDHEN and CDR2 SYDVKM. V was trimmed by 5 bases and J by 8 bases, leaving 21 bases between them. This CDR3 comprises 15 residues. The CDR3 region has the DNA TGTGCCAGCAGTCCAACAGAGCAGGGCTTTGAAGGCTACACCTTC. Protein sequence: CASSPTEQGFEGYTF.

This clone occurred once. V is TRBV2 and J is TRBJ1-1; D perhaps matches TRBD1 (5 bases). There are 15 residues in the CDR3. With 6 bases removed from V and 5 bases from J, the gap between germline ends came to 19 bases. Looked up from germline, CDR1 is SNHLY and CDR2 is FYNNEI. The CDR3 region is CASRPGWTPETEAFF. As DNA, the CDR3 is TGTGCCAGCAGACCCGGTTGGACACCCGAAACTGAAGCTTTCTTT. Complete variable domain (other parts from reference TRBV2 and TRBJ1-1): EPEVTQTPSHQVTQMGQEVILRCVPISNHLYFYWYRQILGQKVEFLVSFYNNEISEKSEIFDDQFSVERPDGSNFTLKIRSTKLEDSAMYFCASRPGWTPETEAFFGQGTRLTVV.

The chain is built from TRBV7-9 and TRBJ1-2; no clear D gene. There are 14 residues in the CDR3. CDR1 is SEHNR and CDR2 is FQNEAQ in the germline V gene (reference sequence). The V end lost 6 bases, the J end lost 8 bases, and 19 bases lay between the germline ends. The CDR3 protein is CASSTRGSPGGYTF. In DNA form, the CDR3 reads TGTGCCAGCAGTACACGCGGGTCCCCAGGCGGCTACACCTTC.

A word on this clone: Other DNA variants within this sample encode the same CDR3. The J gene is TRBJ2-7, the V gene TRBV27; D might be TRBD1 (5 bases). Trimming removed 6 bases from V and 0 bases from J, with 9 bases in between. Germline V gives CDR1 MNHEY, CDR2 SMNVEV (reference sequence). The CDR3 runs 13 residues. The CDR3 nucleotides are TGTGCCAGCAGCTGGGGCGCCTCCTACGAGCAGTACTTC. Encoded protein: CASSWGASYEQYF.